This T cell receptor beta chain was sequenced for a study of T cells in Graves' hyperthyroidism and ophthalmopathy. General study findings and limits: In blood, most of the thyroid clonotypes expanded above 0.001 were also present.

Turning to this clonotype: What it binds is not known. It is likely a read error, because the conserved phenylalanine at the end of the CDR3 is missing.

Researchers took RNA transcripts and amplified the TCR beta CDR3 regions from them. HTBI primers were used for first-round RT-PCR of the TCR CDR3. TCRdb fed the multiplex PCR reads into MiXCR, producing one record per CDR3 protein. The data show over 500,000 distinct CDR3 sequences, 17% seen once. The length of the CDR3 is 13 residues. Trimming removed 6 bases at V and 3 bases at J, with 11 bases between. Germline loops: CDR1 SQVTM, CDR2 ANQGSEA. The TCR was taken from a woman aged 18 to 35 with Graves' ophthalmopathy. The V gene is TRBV29-1, the J gene TRBJ2-2; D is unclear. Specimen: blood. In DNA form, the CDR3 reads TGCAGCGTGAACCTTTGGGACACCGGGGAGCTGTTTTCT. It is translated as CSVNLWDTGELFS.